This T cell receptor (beta chain) was found in a study of OX40 agonist ivuxolimab in advanced cancers. The CDR3 is made up of 16 amino acids. Per germline, CDR1 SGHTA and CDR2 FQGTGA. Trimming took 4 bases from V and 10 from J, leaving 23 bases between them. Samples were taken at baseline and on day 1 of cycles 4 and 7. Sequencing used immunoSEQ multiplex PCR; TCRdb keeps in-frame clones, though not all of them. The sample shows tens of thousands of clones, around 84% of them seen only once. The specimen was CD4+ or CD8+ T cells sorted from blood, collected in a trial of the OX40 agonist ivuxolimab. The TCR was taken from an adult with an advanced solid tumor such as melanoma, head and neck, liver or kidney cancer. The chain joins TRBV7-3 to TRBJ2-1; D assignment may be TRBD1 or TRBD2 (5 bases each). As DNA, the CDR3 is TGTGCCAGCAGCTCAAGGGACGGGACCCCCTCGGGGGAGCAGTTCTTC. Translated, it gives CASSSRDGTPSGEQFF.